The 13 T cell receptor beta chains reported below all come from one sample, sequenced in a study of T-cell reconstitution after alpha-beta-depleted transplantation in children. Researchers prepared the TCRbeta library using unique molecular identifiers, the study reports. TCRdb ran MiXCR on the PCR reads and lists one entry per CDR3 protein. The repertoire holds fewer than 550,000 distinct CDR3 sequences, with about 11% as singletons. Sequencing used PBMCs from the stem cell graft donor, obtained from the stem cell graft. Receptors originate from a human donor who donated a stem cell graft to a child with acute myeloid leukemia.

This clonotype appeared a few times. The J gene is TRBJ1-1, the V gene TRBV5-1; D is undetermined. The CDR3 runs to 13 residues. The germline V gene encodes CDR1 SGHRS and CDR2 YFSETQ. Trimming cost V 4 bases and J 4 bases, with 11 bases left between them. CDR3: CASSHPASTEAFF. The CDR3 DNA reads TGCGCCAGCAGCCACCCGGCGAGCACTGAAGCTTTCTTT.

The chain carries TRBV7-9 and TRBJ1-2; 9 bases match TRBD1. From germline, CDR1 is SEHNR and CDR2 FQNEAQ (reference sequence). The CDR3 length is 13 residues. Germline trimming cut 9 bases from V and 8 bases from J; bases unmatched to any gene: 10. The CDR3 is CASSEQGALGYTF. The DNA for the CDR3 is TGTGCCAGTTCGGAACAGGGGGCGCTAGGCTACACCTTC.

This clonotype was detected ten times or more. The CDR3 loop is CSAYLGGEGYGYTF. In DNA, the CDR3 is TGCAGTGCCTACTTGGGAGGGGAAGGCTATGGCTACACCTTC. V gene TRBV20-1 combines with J gene TRBJ1-2; maybe TRBD1 (5 bases). The CDR3 is made up of 14 amino acids. The V end was cut by 6 bases, the J end by 4 bases, with 18 bases between. Germline V gene sequence: CDR1 DFQATT, CDR2 SNEGSKA (reference sequence).

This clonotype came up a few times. CDR3 residues: CASSQDRGDTQYF. As DNA, the CDR3 is TGCGCCAGCAGCCAAGATCGAGGCGATACGCAGTATTTT. The chain employs TRBV4-3 and TRBJ2-3, with no clear D. CDR3 length: 13 amino acids. Trimming took off 0 bases at V and 6 bases at J, with 7 bases between the two ends. Germline V gives CDR1 LGHNA, CDR2 YSLEER.

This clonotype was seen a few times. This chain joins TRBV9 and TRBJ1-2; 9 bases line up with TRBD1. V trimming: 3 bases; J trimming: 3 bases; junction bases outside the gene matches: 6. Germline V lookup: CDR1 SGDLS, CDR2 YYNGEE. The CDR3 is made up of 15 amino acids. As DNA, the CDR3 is TGTGCCAGCAGCGGCTACCGGGACAGGGACTATGGCTACACCTTC. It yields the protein CASSGYRDRDYGYTF.

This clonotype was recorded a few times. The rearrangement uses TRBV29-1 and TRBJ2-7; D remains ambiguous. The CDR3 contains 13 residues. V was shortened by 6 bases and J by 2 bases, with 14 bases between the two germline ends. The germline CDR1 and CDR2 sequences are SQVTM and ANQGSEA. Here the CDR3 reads CSVMDGETYEQYV. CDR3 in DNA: TGCAGCGTCATGGACGGCGAAACCTACGAGCAGTACGTC.

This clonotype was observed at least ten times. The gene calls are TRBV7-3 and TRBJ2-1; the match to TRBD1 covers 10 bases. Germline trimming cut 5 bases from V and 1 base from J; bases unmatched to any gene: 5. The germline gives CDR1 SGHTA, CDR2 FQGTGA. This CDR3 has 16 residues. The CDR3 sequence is CASSLGGQGSYNEQFF. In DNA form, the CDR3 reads TGTGCCAGCAGCCTTGGGGGACAGGGGTCCTACAATGAGCAGTTCTTC.

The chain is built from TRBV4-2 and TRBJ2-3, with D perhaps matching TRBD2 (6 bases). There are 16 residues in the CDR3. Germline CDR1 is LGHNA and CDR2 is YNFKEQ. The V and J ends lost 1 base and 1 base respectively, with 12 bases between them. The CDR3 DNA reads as TGTGCCAGCAGCCAAGCGGAGGGGCTCGGCACAGATACGCAGTATTTT. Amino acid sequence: CASSQAEGLGTDTQYF.

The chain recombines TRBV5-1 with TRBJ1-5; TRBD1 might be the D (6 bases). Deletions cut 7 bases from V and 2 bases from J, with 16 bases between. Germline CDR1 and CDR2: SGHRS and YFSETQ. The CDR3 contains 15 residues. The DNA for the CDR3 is TGCGCCAGCCACATTGGGGGGCCCGGCAATCAGCCCCAGCATTTT. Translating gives CASHIGGPGNQPQHF. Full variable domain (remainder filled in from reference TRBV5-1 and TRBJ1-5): KAGVTQTPRYLIKTRGQQVTLSCSPISGHRSVSWYQQTPGQGLQFLFEYFSETQRNKGNFPGRFSGRQFSNSRSEMNVSTLELGDSALYLCASHIGGPGNQPQHFGDGTRLSIL.

The chain's CDR3 is CASSERNRETQYF. The CDR3 region has the DNA TGTGCCAGCAGTGAAAGGAATCGGGAGACCCAGTACTTC. The genes are TRBV25-1 and TRBJ2-5, with no clear D. Trimming removed 2 bases at V and 5 bases at J, with 9 bases between. Germline CDR1 reads MGHDK; CDR2 reads SYGVNS. The CDR3 sequence is 13 residues long.

CDR3 nucleotides: TGTGCCAGCAGGACCAATAACGGAATAGGTGGCTACACCTTC. This encodes CASRTNNGIGGYTF. The chain employs TRBV12-3 or TRBV12-4 and TRBJ1-2; D not resolved. This CDR3 is built from 14 residues. The ends were cut back, 6 bases at V and 7 bases at J, with 18 bases in the middle.

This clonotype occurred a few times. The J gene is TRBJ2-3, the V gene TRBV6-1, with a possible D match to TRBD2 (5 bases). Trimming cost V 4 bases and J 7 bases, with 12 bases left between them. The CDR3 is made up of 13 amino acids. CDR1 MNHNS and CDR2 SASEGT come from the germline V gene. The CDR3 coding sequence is TGTGCCAGCAGTGCTCGGGATGTAAATACGCAGTATTTT. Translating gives CASSARDVNTQYF.

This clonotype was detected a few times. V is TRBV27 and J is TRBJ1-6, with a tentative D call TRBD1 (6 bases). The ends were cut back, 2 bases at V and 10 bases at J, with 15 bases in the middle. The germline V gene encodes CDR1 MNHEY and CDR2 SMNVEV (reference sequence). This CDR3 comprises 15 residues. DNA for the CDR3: TGTGCCAGCAGTTTAGAAGGACAGAACGGATCACCCCTCCACTTT. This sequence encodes CASSLEGQNGSPLHF.